This TCR beta chain appears in the sequencing data of a study of blood T cell repertoires in COVID-19. About the study: Both acute and convalescent COVID-19 samples were obtained from the United States, Italy and Spain. PBMCs, B-cell-depleted T cells, or T cells were the source of the cDNA or gDNA that made up the material.

Patients at the Seattle site were enrolled during active infection and followed longitudinally. In the authors' methods: Reference gene primers were amplified, and this amplification served to estimate nucleated cell counts. Clones were read by immunoSEQ multiplex PCR, and TCRdb kept only the in-frame ones, dropping some. Clone size and V and J calls were adopted from that table, with D and trimming inferred from the DNA. The table lists 300,000 to 350,000 clones, more than 70% of them singletons, with approximately 7.4% in the top ten. The V and J ends lost 3 bases and 7 bases respectively, with 16 bases between them. CDR3 length equals 16 residues. The V gene's germline CDR1 is MNHNY and CDR2 SVGAGI (reference sequence).

This clonotype was obtained from a woman aged 70-85 years with COVID-19, enrolled during active disease. Sequenced material: peripheral blood. The chain has TRBV6-6 and TRBJ1-6, with a possible D match to TRBD1 (5 bases). In nucleotides, the CDR3 is TGTGCCAGCAGTTATCCCCCTCGGCAGGGCAATTCACCCCTCCACTTT. It codes for CASSYPPRQGNSPLHF.